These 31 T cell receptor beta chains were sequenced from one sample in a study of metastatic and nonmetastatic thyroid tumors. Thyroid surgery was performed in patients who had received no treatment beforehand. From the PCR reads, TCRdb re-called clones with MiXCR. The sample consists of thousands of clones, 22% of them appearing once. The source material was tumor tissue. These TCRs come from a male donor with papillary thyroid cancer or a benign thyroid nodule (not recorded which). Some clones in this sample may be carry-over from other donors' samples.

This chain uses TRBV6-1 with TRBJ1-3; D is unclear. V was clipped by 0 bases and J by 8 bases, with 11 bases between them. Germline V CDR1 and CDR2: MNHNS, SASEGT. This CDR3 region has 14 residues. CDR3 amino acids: CASSEALTRDTIYF. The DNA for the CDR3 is TGTGCCAGCAGTGAAGCGCTAACGCGGGACACCATATATTTT.

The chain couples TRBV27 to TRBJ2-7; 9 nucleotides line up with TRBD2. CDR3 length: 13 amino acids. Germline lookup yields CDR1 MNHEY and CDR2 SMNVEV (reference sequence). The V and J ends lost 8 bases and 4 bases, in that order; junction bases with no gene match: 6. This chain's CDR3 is CASRGLAGYEQYF. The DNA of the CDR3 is TGTGCCAGCCGGGGACTAGCAGGGTACGAGCAGTACTTC.

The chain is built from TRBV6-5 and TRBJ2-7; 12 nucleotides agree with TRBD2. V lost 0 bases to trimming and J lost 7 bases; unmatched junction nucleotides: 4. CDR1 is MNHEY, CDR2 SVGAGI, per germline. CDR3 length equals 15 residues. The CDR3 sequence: CASSYSWLAGGEQYF. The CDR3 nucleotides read TGTGCCAGCAGTTACTCCTGGCTAGCGGGAGGGGAGCAGTACTTC.

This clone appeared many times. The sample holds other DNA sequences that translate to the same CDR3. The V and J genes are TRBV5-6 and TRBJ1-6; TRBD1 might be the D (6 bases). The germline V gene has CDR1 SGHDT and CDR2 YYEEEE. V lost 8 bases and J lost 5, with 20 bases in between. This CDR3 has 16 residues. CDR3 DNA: TGTGCCAGTACCAATCGCCGGGGGGCAAATAATTCACCCCTCCACTTT. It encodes CASTNRRGANNSPLHF.

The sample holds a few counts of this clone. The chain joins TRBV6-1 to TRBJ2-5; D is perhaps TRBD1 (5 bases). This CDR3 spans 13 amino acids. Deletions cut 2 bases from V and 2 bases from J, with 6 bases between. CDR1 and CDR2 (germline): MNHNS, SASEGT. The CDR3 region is CASSERGQETQYF. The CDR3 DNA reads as TGTGCCAGCAGTGAAAGGGGACAAGAGACCCAGTACTTC.

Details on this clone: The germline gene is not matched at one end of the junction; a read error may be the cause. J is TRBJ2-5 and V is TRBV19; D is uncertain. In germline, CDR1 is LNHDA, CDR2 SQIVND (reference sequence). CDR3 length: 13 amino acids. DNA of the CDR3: TGTGCCAGTAGTATAGGCCATCAAGAGACACAGTGCTTC. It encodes CASSIGHQETQCF.

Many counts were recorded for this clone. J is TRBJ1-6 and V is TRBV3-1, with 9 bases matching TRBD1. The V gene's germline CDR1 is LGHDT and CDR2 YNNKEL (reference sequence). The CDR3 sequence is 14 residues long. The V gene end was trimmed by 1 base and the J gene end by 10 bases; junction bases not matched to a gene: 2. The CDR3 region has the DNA TGTGCCAGCAGCCAAGGGACAGGGGACTCACCCCTCCACTTT. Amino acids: CASSQGTGDSPLHF.

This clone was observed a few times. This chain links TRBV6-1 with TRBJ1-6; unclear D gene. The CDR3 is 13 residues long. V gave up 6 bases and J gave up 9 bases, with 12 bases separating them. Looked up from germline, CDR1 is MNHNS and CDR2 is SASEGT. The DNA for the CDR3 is TGTGCCAGCAGCCCCGGTTTGATTTCACCCCTCCACTTT. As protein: CASSPGLISPLHF.

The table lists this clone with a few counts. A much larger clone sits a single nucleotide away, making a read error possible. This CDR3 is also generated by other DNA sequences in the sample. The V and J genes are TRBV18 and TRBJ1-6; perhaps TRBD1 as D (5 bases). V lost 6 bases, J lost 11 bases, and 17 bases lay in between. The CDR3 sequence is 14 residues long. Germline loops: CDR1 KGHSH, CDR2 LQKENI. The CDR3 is CASSPWRGVAPLHF. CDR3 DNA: TGTGCCAGCTCGCCGTGGAGGGGTGTTGCACCCCTCCACTTT. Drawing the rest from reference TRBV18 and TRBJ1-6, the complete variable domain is NAGVMQNPRHLVRRRGQEARLRCSPMKGHSHVYWYRQLPEEGLKFMVYLQKENIIDESGMPKERFSAEFPKEGPSILRIQQVVRGDSAAYFCASSPWRGVAPLHFGNGTRLTVT.

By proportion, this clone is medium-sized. The CDR3 bases are TGTGCCACCAGTCATAACAAGGTAGCGGGAACCTCTAGCACAGATACGCAGTATTTT. This codes for CATSHNKVAGTSSTDTQYF. The V and J genes are TRBV24-1 and TRBJ2-3, with 8 bases that match TRBD2. The CDR3 is made up of 19 amino acids. The germline CDR1 and CDR2 sequences are KGHDR and SFDVKD. V trimming: 6 bases; J trimming: 0 bases; junction bases outside the gene matches: 16.

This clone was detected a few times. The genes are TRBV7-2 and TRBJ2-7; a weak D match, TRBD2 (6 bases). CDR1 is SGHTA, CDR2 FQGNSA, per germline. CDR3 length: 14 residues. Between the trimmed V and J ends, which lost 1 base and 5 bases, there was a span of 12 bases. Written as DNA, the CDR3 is TGTGCCAGCAGCTTAGACGGGAGCCTTGACGAGCAGTACTTC. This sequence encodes CASSLDGSLDEQYF.

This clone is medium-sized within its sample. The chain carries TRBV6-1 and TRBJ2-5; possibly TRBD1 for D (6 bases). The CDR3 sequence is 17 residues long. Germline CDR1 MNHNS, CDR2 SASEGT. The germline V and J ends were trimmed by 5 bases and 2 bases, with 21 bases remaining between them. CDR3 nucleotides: TGTGCCAGCAGTCACCCAAGAGGCAGGGGATTACAAGAGACCCAGTACTTC. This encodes CASSHPRGRGLQETQYF.

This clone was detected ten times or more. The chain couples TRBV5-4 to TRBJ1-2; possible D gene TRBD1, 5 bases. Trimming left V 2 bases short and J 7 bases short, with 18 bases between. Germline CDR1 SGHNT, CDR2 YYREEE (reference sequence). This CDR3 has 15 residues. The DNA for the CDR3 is TGTGCCAGCAGCTTACTGGACACCCACAGGTTTGGCTACACCTTC. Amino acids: CASSLLDTHRFGYTF.

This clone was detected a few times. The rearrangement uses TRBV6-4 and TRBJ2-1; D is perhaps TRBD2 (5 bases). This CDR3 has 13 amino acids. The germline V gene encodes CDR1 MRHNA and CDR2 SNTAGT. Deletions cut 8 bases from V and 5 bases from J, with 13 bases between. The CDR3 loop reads CASSNSENNEQFF. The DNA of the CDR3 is TGTGCCAGCTCCAATAGCGAGAACAATGAGCAGTTCTTC.

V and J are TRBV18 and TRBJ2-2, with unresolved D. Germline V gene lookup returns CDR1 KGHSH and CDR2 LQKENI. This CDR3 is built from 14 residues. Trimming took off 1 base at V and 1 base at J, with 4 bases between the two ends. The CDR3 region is CASSPRQNTGELFF. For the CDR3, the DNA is TGTGCCAGCTCACCACGGCAGAACACCGGGGAGCTGTTTTTT.

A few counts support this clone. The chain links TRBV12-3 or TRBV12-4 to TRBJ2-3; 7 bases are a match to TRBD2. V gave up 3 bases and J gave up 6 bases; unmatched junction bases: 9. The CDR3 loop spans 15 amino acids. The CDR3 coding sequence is TGTGCCAGCAGTTTTCCGACCAGCGGGACCGATACGCAGTATTTT. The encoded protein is CASSFPTSGTDTQYF.

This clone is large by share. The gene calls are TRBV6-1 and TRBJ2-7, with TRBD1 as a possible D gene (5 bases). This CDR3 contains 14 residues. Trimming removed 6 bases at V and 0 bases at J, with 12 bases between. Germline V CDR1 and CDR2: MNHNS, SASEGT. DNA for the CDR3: TGTGCCAGCAGGGTTTACAGGAACTCCTACGAGCAGTACTTC. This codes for CASRVYRNSYEQYF.

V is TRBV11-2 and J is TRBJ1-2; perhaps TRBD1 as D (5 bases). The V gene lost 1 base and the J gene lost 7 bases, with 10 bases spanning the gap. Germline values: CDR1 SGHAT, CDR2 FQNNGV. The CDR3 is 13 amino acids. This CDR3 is CASSLGSGLGYTF. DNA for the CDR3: TGTGCCAGCAGCTTAGGGTCAGGGCTTGGCTACACCTTC.

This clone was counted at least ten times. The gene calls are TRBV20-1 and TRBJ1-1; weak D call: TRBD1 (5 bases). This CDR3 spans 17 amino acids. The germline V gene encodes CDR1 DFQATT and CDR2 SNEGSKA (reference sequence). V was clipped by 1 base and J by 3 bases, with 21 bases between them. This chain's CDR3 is CSARGQGSPAPHTEAFF. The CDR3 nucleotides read TGCAGTGCTAGAGGGCAGGGTAGCCCGGCTCCACACACTGAAGCTTTCTTT.

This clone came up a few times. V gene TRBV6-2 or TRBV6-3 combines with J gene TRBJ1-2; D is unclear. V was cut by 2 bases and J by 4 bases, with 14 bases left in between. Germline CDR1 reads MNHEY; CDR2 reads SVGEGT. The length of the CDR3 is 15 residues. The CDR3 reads CASSYGMDGTYGYTF. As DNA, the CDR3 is TGTGCCAGCAGTTACGGTATGGACGGTACCTATGGCTACACCTTC.

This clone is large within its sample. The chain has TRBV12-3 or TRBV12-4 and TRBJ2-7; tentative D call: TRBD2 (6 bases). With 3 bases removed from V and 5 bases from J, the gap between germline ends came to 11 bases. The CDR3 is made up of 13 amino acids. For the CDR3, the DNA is TGTGCCAGCAGTTTTTCCCGCGGGGACGAGCAGTACTTC. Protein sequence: CASSFSRGDEQYF.

The CDR3 loop is CATSRGPTNYNEQFF. The DNA of the CDR3 is TGTGCCACCAGCAGGGGACCAACTAACTACAATGAGCAGTTCTTC. This chain uses TRBV15 with TRBJ2-1; D assignment may be TRBD1 or TRBD2 (5 bases each). CDR3 size: 15 residues. Between the trimmed V and J ends, which lost 3 bases and 3 bases, there was a span of 12 bases. CDR1 and CDR2 from the germline V gene are LNHNV and YYDKDF (reference sequence).

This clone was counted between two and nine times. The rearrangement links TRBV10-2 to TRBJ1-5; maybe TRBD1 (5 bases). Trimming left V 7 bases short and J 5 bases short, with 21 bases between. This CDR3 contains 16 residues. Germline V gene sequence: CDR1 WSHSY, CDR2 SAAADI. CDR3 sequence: CASTGEGNFRDQPQHF. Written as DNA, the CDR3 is TGCGCCAGCACCGGGGAGGGAAACTTCAGGGATCAGCCCCAGCATTTT.

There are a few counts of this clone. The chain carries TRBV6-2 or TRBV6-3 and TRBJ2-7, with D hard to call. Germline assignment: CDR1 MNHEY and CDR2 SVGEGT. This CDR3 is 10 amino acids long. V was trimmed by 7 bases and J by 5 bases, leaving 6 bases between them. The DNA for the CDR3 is TGTGCCAGCACCCGGAACGAGCAGTACTTC. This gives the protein CASTRNEQYF.

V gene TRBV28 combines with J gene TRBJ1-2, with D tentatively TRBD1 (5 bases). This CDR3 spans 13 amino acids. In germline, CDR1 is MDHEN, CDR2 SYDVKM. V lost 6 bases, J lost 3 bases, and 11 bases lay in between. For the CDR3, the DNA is TGTGCCAGCAGCGGGGGGTGGTACTATGGCTACACCTTC. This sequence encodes CASSGGWYYGYTF.

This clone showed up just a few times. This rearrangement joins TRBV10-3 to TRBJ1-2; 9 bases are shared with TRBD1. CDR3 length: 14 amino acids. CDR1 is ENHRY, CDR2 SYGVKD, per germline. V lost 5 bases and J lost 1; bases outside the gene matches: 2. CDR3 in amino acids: CAISSGQGNYGYTF. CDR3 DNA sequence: TGTGCCATCAGTTCGGGACAGGGTAACTATGGCTACACCTTC.

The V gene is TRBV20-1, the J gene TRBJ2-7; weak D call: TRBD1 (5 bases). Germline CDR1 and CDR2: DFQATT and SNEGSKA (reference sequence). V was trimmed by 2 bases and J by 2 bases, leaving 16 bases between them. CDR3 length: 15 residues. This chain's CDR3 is CSARPTDILTYEQYF. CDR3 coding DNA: TGCAGTGCTAGACCGACGGACATCCTAACCTACGAGCAGTACTTC.

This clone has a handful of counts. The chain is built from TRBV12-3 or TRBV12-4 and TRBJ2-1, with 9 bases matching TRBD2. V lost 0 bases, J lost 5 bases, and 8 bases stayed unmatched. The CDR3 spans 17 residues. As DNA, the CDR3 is TGTGCCAGCAGTTTAGCGAGGGTGGCTAGCGGGAACAATGAGCAGTTCTTC. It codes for CASSLARVASGNNEQFF.

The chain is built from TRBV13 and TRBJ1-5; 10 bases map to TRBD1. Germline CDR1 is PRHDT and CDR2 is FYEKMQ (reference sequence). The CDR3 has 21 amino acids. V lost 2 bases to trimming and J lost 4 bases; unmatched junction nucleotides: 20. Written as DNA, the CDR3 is TGTGCCAGCAGCTTAAGCCCGATAAGGCACGCGACGGGACAGGGGAATCAGCCCCAGCATTTT. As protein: CASSLSPIRHATGQGNQPQHF.

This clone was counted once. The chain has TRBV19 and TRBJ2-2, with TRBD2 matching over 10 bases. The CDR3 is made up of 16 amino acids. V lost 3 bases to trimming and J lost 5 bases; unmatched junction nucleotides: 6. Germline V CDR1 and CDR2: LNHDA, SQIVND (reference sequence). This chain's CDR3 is CASSILAGVYTGELFF. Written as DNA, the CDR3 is TGTGCCAGTAGTATCCTAGCGGGAGTGTATACCGGGGAGCTGTTTTTT.

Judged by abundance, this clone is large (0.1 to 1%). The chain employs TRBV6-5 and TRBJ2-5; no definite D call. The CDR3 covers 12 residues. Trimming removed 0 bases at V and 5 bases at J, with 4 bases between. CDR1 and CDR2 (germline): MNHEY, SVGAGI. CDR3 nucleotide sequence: TGTGCCAGCAGTTACTCGAGTGAGACCCAGTACTTC. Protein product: CASSYSSETQYF.